This T cell receptor (beta chain) was profiled in a study of T cells in Graves' hyperthyroidism and ophthalmopathy. The V gene's germline CDR1 is SGHTA and CDR2 FQGNSA. This CDR3 has 16 residues. V lost 10 bases and J lost 8; bases outside the gene matches: 17. RNA transcripts served as the template for amplifying TCR beta CDR3 regions. A first-round RT-PCR of the TCR CDR3 used the HTBI primer set. TCRdb reprocessed the multiplex PCR reads with MiXCR, giving one entry per CDR3 protein. The sample has about 300,000 distinct CDR3 sequences, roughly 13% seen once; the top ten hold 6.5% to 10%. Patients aged 18 to 65 had newly diagnosed hyperthyroidism lasting under 2 months. Patients showing uncontrolled infection, other autoimmune disease, pregnancy or lactation were ineligible. Sampled blood dates from first hyperthyroidism diagnosis, and it precedes any ophthalmopathy symptoms. Isolation of PBMCs was performed on around 10 ml fresh peripheral blood.

A word on this clonotype: One base away lies a much larger clone, so this may be a sequencing read error.

Material: blood. The rearrangement links TRBV7-2 to TRBJ2-2; the match to TRBD2 covers 9 bases. This receptor was taken from a woman in her twenties or thirties with Graves' hyperthyroidism that later progressed to Graves' ophthalmopathy. Here the CDR3 DNA reads TGTGCCATCAGTCGGACGAGGCTAGCGGGATCAGGGGAGCTGTTTTTT. Encoded protein: CAISRTRLAGSGELFF.